What follows is one T cell receptor beta chain and its context. What it binds is not known. This may be a read error, as it is one base from a much larger clone. The data stem from a study of CD8 T cells in ankylosing spondylitis. Broader study findings: Reactive arthritis synovial fluid and blood previously showed some of these motif variants. Ankylosing spondylitis blood appeared to be characterized by a TCR beta motif of roughly eight highly homologous variants.

MiXCR, run by TCRdb on the 5' RACE reads, gives a single entry per CDR3 protein. Among about 150,000 distinct CDR3 sequences listed, 10% to 12% were seen once. This receptor was identified in a female donor with ankylosing spondylitis or in good health (not recorded which). Sample: blood, either unsorted or a sorted T cell fraction (not recorded which).

The CDR3 is CATSRWTGDTGELFF. CDR3 coding DNA: TGTGCCACCAGCCGGTGGACAGGGGACACCGGGGAGCTGTTTTTT. This rearrangement joins TRBV3-1 to TRBJ2-2; the match to TRBD1 covers 9 bases. The CDR3 extends over 15 amino acids. The germline gives CDR1 LGHDT, CDR2 YNNKEL (reference sequence). The whole variable domain, filled in from reference TRBV3-1 and TRBJ2-2, reads DTAVSQTPKYLVTQMGNDKSIKCEQNLGHDTMYWYKQDSKKFLKIMFSYNNKELIINETVPNRFSPKSPDKAHLNLHINSLELGDSAVYFCATSRWTGDTGELFFGEGSRLTVL.